Below are 5 T cell receptor beta chains sequenced from a single sample in a study of OX40 agonist ivuxolimab in advanced cancers. Sequencing was performed with immunoSEQ multiplex PCR; in TCRdb, only in-frame clones are kept and a portion is missing. This table has 150,000 to 180,000 clones, approximately 94% appearing once. This specimen was CD4+ or CD8+ T cells sorted from blood, taken in a trial of the OX40 agonist ivuxolimab. These receptors were taken from an adult with an advanced solid tumor such as melanoma, head and neck, liver or kidney cancer.

The chain combines TRBV5-4 with TRBJ2-2, with TRBD1 matching 8 bases. This CDR3 comprises 16 residues. Germline V gene lookup returns CDR1 SGHNT and CDR2 YYREEE (reference sequence). V lost 3 bases to trimming and J lost 0 bases; unmatched junction nucleotides: 4. The CDR3 region has the DNA TGTGCCAGCAGCTACCGGACAGGGTCGAACACCGGGGAGCTGTTTTTT. Encoded protein: CASSYRTGSNTGELFF.

This clone was seen just once. This sequence joins TRBV7-2 and TRBJ2-1, with D possibly matching TRBD1 (5 bases). The CDR3 has 15 amino acids. V shed 5 bases and J shed 0 bases, with 11 bases lying between them. The germline CDR1 and CDR2 sequences are SGHTA and FQGNSA. In DNA form, the CDR3 reads TGTGCCAGCAGCCAGGGTTTTAGCTCCTACAATGAGCAGTTCTTC. Amino acid sequence: CASSQGFSSYNEQFF.

The V call is TRBV4-2, the J call TRBJ2-7, with 8 bases aligning to TRBD1. Germline CDR1 reads LGHNA; CDR2 reads YNFKEQ. The CDR3 runs to 14 residues. The ends lost 1 base at V and 2 bases at J; junction bases unmatched: 1. The CDR3 nucleotides are TGTGCCAGCAGCCAAGGGGACAGGCCCTACGAGCAGTACTTC. Amino acid sequence: CASSQGDRPYEQYF.

The chain joins TRBV9 to TRBJ1-1; TRBD1 aligns across 10 bases. J was trimmed by 5 bases and V by 3 bases; bases with no gene match: 7. Germline loops: CDR1 SGDLS, CDR2 YYNGEE. The CDR3 loop spans 15 amino acids. The CDR3 region is CASSALDRGVTEAFF. The CDR3 coding sequence is TGTGCCAGCAGCGCCCTGGACAGGGGGGTAACTGAAGCTTTCTTT.

CDR3 region: CASSQDGTIIRETQYF. The CDR3 bases are TGCGCCAGCAGCCAAGACGGGACAATTATTCGGGAGACCCAGTACTTC. V is TRBV4-3 and J is TRBJ2-5, with a possible D match to TRBD1 (6 bases). The CDR3 is 16 residues long. The germline gives CDR1 LGHNA, CDR2 YSLEER. Between the trimmed V and J ends, which lost 0 bases and 5 bases, there was a span of 16 bases.